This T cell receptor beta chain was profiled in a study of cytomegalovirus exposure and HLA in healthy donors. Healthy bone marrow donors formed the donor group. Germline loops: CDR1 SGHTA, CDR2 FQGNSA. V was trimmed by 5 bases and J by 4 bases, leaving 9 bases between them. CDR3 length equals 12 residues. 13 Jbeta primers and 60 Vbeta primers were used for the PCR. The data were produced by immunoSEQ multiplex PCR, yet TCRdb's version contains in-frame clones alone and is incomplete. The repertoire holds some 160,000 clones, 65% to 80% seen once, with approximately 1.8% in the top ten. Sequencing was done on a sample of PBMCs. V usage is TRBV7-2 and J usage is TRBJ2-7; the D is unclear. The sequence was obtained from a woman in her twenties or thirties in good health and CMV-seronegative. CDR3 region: CASSRSSYEQYF. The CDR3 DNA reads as TGTGCCAGCAGCCGGAGCTCGTACGAGCAGTACTTC.